The clone carrying this TCR beta chain was recorded once. Its target is unknown. The record originates from a study of cytomegalovirus exposure and HLA in healthy donors. Overall study results and limits: Subsequent analysis found a tendency for first-cohort TCR clusters to co-occur within the 120 or so validation repertoires. The investigators catalogued under 200 TCR beta chains as cytomegalovirus-associated. The dataset shows that most TCR sequences were rare, while some public TCRs occurred in many donors.

Method: immunoSEQ multiplex PCR; TCRdb's copy keeps in-frame clones and lacks some. The sample yields about 180,000 clones, approximately 86% seen once. The donors were members of the approximately 120-subject validation cohort (separate from the approximately 650-subject first cohort). The V gene's germline CDR1 is LNHDA and CDR2 SQIVND (reference sequence). V lost 10 bases and J 3 bases, leaving 13 bases between the germline ends. This CDR3 region has 13 residues. This rearrangement joins TRBV19 to TRBJ1-5; D unclear. The sample consisted of PBMCs. The receptor was derived from a man between 18 and 35 years old in good health and CMV-seropositive. CDR3 nucleotide sequence: TGTGCCACCTCCGGGAACCTCAATCAGCCCCAGCATTTT. The encoded protein is CATSGNLNQPQHF.